This T cell receptor beta chain was obtained from a study of cytotoxic CD8 clonotypes in ibrutinib-treated CLL. TCRdb keeps only in-frame clones here, not all; method: immunoSEQ multiplex PCR. Among approximately 57,000 clones listed, roughly three fifths were seen once. Germline V lookup: CDR1 MDHEN, CDR2 SYDVKM. V shed 4 bases and J shed 9 bases, with 13 bases lying between them. The CDR3 is 13 residues long. Overall study results and limits: For progressing versus sustained-remission patients, sampling times were not the same.

With respect to this clone: Antigen: not known.

The source of this sequence is a human donor with chronic lymphocytic leukemia. The sample was PBMCs, taken after 24 months of ibrutinib treatment. The gene calls are TRBV28 and TRBJ2-1; D tentatively fits TRBD1 or TRBD2 (5 bases each). Here the CDR3 reads CASSWDRQGEQFF. Written as DNA, the CDR3 is TGTGCCAGCAGTTGGGACCGTCAGGGTGAGCAGTTCTTC.